These 12 T cell receptor beta chains were all obtained from the same sample, sequenced in a study of T cells in Graves' hyperthyroidism and ophthalmopathy. Using RNA transcripts as the source, TCR beta CDR3 regions were amplified. The HTBI primer set drove a first-round RT-PCR of the TCR CDR3. One entry per CDR3 protein results from TCRdb running MiXCR on the multiplex PCR reads. The sample lists approximately 420,000 distinct CDR3 sequences; about 13% were seen once. The specimen sequenced was blood. All receptors derive from a woman in her late teens or twenties with Graves' hyperthyroidism.

CDR3: CASRIGQGATPLREQFF. In DNA form, the CDR3 reads TGTGCCAGCAGAATCGGACAGGGGGCGACCCCCCTCCGTGAGCAGTTCTTC. The V call is TRBV12-3 or TRBV12-4, the J call TRBJ2-1, with 11 bases that match TRBD1. J was trimmed by 9 bases and V by 6 bases; bases with no gene match: 16. The CDR3 contains 17 residues.

This clonotype was detected ten times or more. The genes are TRBV28 and TRBJ2-5; 9 bases are shared with TRBD1. Trimming removed 6 bases from V and 5 bases from J; junction bases left unmatched: 4. Germline V gene data show CDR1 as MDHEN and CDR2 as SYDVKM. The CDR3 extends over 13 amino acids. The CDR3 coding sequence is TGTGCCAGCAGACTTGGGACAGGGGAGACCCAGTACTTC. The encoded protein is CASRLGTGETQYF.

This clonotype has just a few counts. The chain couples TRBV30 to TRBJ1-3; D unresolved. Germline V gene data show CDR1 as GTSNPN and CDR2 as SVGIG (reference sequence). The length of the CDR3 is 14 residues. V lost 3 bases, J lost 0 bases, and 9 bases lay in between. CDR3 protein: CAWRSLTSGNTIYF. The CDR3 nucleotides read TGTGCCTGGAGGAGCTTAACCTCTGGAAACACCATATATTTT.

This clonotype turned up a few times. V gene TRBV27 combines with J gene TRBJ1-3, with 7 bases aligning to TRBD1. The J segment lost 7 bases and the V segment lost 6 bases, leaving 15 bases of the junction unmatched. The CDR3 is 16 residues long. CDR1 MNHEY and CDR2 SMNVEV come from the germline V gene (reference sequence). CDR3 in DNA: TGTGCCAGCAGCCCTTCTTGGACAGGAATGAGGAACACCATATATTTT. Translation gives CASSPSWTGMRNTIYF.

Ten or more counts support this clonotype. The CDR3 nucleotides read TGTGCCAGCAGTTTATTTCGAGGTGGCGAGCAGTACTTC. Translated, it gives CASSLFRGGEQYF. V usage is TRBV28 and J usage is TRBJ2-7, with D hard to call. The V and J ends lost 1 base and 6 bases respectively, with 10 bases between them. The CDR3 length is 13 residues. CDR1 is MDHEN and CDR2 is SYDVKM in the germline V gene.

This clonotype was counted ten times or more. The chain has TRBV7-9 and TRBJ2-7; 8 positions match TRBD1. Germline CDR1 is SEHNR and CDR2 is FQNEAQ (reference sequence). This CDR3 spans 15 amino acids. J gave up 2 bases and V 1 base, and 4 bases lay outside the gene matches. The CDR3 loop reads CASSLVGQGAYEQYF. CDR3 sequence (DNA): TGTGCCAGCAGCTTAGTAGGACAGGGCGCCTACGAGCAGTACTTC.

Many counts were recorded for this clonotype. This sequence joins TRBV30 and TRBJ2-3; 10 bases align to TRBD2. Per germline, CDR1 GTSNPN and CDR2 SVGIG (reference sequence). V lost 0 bases and J lost 5; bases outside the gene matches: 5. The CDR3 contains 15 residues. Here the CDR3 reads CAWSVSGRARDTQYF. CDR3 nucleotide sequence: TGTGCCTGGAGTGTCAGCGGGAGGGCGAGAGATACGCAGTATTTT.

There are a few counts of this clonotype. The J gene is TRBJ2-3, the V gene TRBV5-8, with 11 nucleotides matching TRBD1. The CDR3 extends over 17 amino acids. Germline lookup yields CDR1 SGHTS and CDR2 YDEGEE. The V and J ends lost 4 bases and 0 bases, in that order; junction bases with no gene match: 7. The CDR3 spells CASSPGTGGFSTDTQYF. In DNA form, the CDR3 reads TGTGCCAGCAGCCCCGGGACAGGGGGATTTAGCACAGATACGCAGTATTTT.

This clonotype was observed many times. The genes are TRBV20-1 and TRBJ2-5; tentative D call: TRBD2 (6 bases). Germline V gives CDR1 DFQATT, CDR2 SNEGSKA (reference sequence). The CDR3 covers 14 residues. Trimming shortened V by 0 bases and J by 5 bases, and 13 bases separated the two germline ends. The CDR3: CSAREASEAETQYF. The CDR3 nucleotides are TGCAGTGCTAGAGAAGCTAGCGAGGCGGAGACCCAGTACTTC.

A few counts support this clonotype. The rearrangement uses TRBV19 and TRBJ2-7, with D perhaps TRBD2 (7 bases). V shed 3 bases and J shed 4 bases, with 22 bases lying between them. The CDR3 length is 17 residues. The germline V gene has CDR1 LNHDA and CDR2 SQIVND (reference sequence). The CDR3 bases are TGTGCCAGTAGTATTGGGTCGGGGGGACATCGAGGGTACGAGCAGTACTTC. Amino acids: CASSIGSGGHRGYEQYF.

This clonotype was counted ten times or more. This chain joins TRBV11-3 and TRBJ2-7; D is unresolved. Trimming removed 5 bases from V and 7 bases from J, with 15 bases in between. Germline CDR1 SGHNT, CDR2 YENEEA. The CDR3 runs to 13 residues. CDR3 sequence (DNA): TGTGCCAGCAGCGCAGGCCCCGACCGGGAGCAGTACTTC. This translates into CASSAGPDREQYF.

This clonotype appeared a few times. The chain carries TRBV19 and TRBJ2-3; TRBD2 matches at 12 bases. This CDR3 region has 18 residues. J gave up 2 bases and V 1 base, and 7 bases lay outside the gene matches. Germline-derived CDR1 and CDR2 are LNHDA and SQIVND (reference sequence). The chain's CDR3 is CASSIGLAGARHTDTQYF. The CDR3 DNA reads as TGTGCCAGTAGTATAGGACTAGCGGGAGCCCGCCACACAGATACGCAGTATTTT.